Detailed here is one T cell receptor (beta chain). Produced via immunoSEQ multiplex PCR; TCRdb's table is partial and in-frame only. This sample has some 50,000 clones, with roughly 82% found just once. The sample is drawn from a study of blood T cell repertoires in COVID-19. About the study: The study drew acute and convalescent COVID-19 samples from the United States, Italy and Spain.

V was pared by 3 bases and J by 5 bases, with 10 bases of the junction left unmatched. This CDR3 is 16 amino acids long. Looked up from germline, CDR1 is SGHAT and CDR2 is FQNNGV. This TCR derives from a man aged 35-49 years with acute or convalescent COVID-19. The sequenced material came from peripheral blood. The V call is TRBV11-2, the J call TRBJ2-5; 9 bases agree with TRBD1. Here the CDR3 reads CASSLGTGGYRETQYF. DNA for the CDR3: TGTGCCAGCAGCTTGGGAACAGGGGGCTATAGGGAGACCCAGTACTTC.